This T cell receptor (beta chain) derives from a study of CD8+CD57+ T cells in acquired aplastic anemia. Study as a whole: Mean yield of DNA from sorted CD4+ and CD8+ cells was 2.5 to 4 ug.

The template used for profiling TCR beta VDJ and CDR3 was genomic DNA. TCRdb re-called the reads through MiXCR, storing one row per CDR3 protein. The table shows 150,000 to 200,000 distinct CDR3 sequences, with roughly 50% occurring only once. Individuals selected for sequencing had exhibited CD8+CD57+ cell expansion on flow cytometry. Untreated patients provided the blood samples, with no therapy given before sampling. On this clonotype: This clone may be a read error of a much larger clone one base away.

Germline loops: CDR1 SGHDT, CDR2 YYEEEE. V shed 0 bases and J 4 bases; nucleotides not matched to a gene: 7. The CDR3 runs 16 residues. This sequence was found in a human donor with aplastic anemia. The chain couples TRBV5-6 to TRBJ2-5, with 9 bases matching TRBD1. The sequencing input was sorted CD4+, CD8+, or CD8+CD57+ T cells (not recorded which) from PBMCs. CDR3 protein: CASSLVGTGIIETQYF. CDR3 nucleotides: TGTGCCAGCAGCTTGGTAGGGACAGGGATAATAGAGACCCAGTACTTC. The variable domain in full, completed from reference TRBV5-6 and TRBJ2-5, reads DAGVTQSPTHLIKTRGQQVTLRCSPKSGHDTVSWYQQALGQGPQFIFQYYEEEERQRGNFPDRFSGHQFPNYSSELNVNALLLGDSALYLCASSLVGTGIIETQYFGPGTRLLVL.